The 6 T cell receptor beta chains below come from one sample, sequenced in a study of cytomegalovirus exposure and HLA in healthy donors. The study ran its PCR with 60 Vbeta and 13 Jbeta primers. Measured with immunoSEQ multiplex PCR; TCRdb has only the in-frame clones, and not every one. Of about 160,000 clones detected, roughly 80% appear once; the ten largest clones hold 6.5% to 7.5%. The specimen was PBMCs. Receptors were obtained from a woman younger than 45 in good health and CMV-seropositive.

The rearrangement uses TRBV6-1 and TRBJ1-3, with D perhaps matching TRBD1 (5 bases). This CDR3 has 17 residues. Trimming cost V 3 bases and J 0 bases, with 15 bases left between them. Germline V gene sequence: CDR1 MNHNS, CDR2 SASEGT. The CDR3, as DNA: TGTGCCAGCAGTGAGTTACAGGCCCCCATCTCTGGAAACACCATATATTTT. This sequence encodes CASSELQAPISGNTIYF.

The chain employs TRBV30 and TRBJ1-2; no definite D call. This CDR3 contains 12 residues. Trimming shortened V by 6 bases and J by 8 bases, and 16 bases separated the two germline ends. Germline assignment: CDR1 GTSNPN and CDR2 SVGIG (reference sequence). The CDR3, as DNA: TGTGCCTGTTTGGGCGATTCCGCCGGCTACACCTTC. The encoded protein is CACLGDSAGYTF. The full variable domain, completed using reference TRBV30 and TRBJ1-2, is SQTIHQWPATLVQPVGSPLSLECTVEGTSNPNLYWYRQAAGRGLQLLFYSVGIGQISSEVPQNLSASRPQDRQFILSSKKLLLSDSGFYLCACLGDSAGYTFGSGTRLTVV.

This clone was observed a handful of times. The chain carries TRBV2 and TRBJ2-2; TRBD1 agrees at 9 bases. The CDR3 is 14 residues long. J lost 5 bases, V lost 6 bases, and 4 bases had no gene match. Germline loops: CDR1 SNHLY, CDR2 FYNNEI. The chain's CDR3 is CASRDRGNTGELFF. The CDR3 nucleotides are TGTGCCAGCAGGGACAGGGGAAATACCGGGGAGCTGTTTTTT. The whole variable domain, filled in from reference TRBV2 and TRBJ2-2, reads EPEVTQTPSHQVTQMGQEVILRCVPISNHLYFYWYRQILGQKVEFLVSFYNNEISEKSEIFDDQFSVERPDGSNFTLKIRSTKLEDSAMYFCASRDRGNTGELFFGEGSRLTVL.

The chain uses TRBV7-2 and TRBJ1-1; TRBD1 matches 7 bases. Losses at the gene ends were 4 bases for V and 5 bases for J; bases not matched to a gene: 10. The CDR3 loop spans 15 amino acids. Germline CDR1 reads SGHTA; CDR2 reads FQGNSA. The CDR3 loop is CASSSRPQGSTEAFF. The CDR3 DNA sequence: TGTGCCAGCAGCTCGCGACCACAGGGGAGTACTGAAGCTTTCTTT.

The V and J genes are TRBV2 and TRBJ2-5; 8 positions match TRBD1. J was trimmed by 5 bases and V by 6 bases; bases with no gene match: 8. Germline V gene lookup returns CDR1 SNHLY and CDR2 FYNNEI. The CDR3 covers 14 residues. This CDR3 is CASSLQGGTETQYF. CDR3 nucleotide sequence: TGTGCCAGCAGCCTACAGGGGGGCACGGAGACCCAGTACTTC.

The chain recombines TRBV11-2 with TRBJ2-1, with 9 nucleotides matching TRBD2. The CDR3 totals 16 residues. Germline assignment: CDR1 SGHAT and CDR2 FQNNGV. The V and J ends lost 3 bases and 7 bases, in that order; junction bases with no gene match: 10. The chain's CDR3 is CASSFWAGGPFNEQFF. For the CDR3, the DNA is TGTGCCAGCAGCTTTTGGGCGGGGGGGCCTTTTAATGAGCAGTTCTTC.